This T cell receptor (beta chain) was recorded in a study of T cell repertoires in cytomegalovirus infection. At the level of the study: Selected CMV epitopes included recently identified HLA-C-restricted ones as well as well-studied HLA-B-restricted ones. Study-wide findings and caveats: The ex vivo response was dominated by HLA-C-restricted CMV-specific TCR beta clonotypes.

TCRdb reprocessed the reads via MiXCR and lists one record per CDR3 protein. The sample carries approximately 350,000 distinct CDR3 sequences, about a third recorded once. On this clonotype itself: Its cognate antigen is unknown.

From germline, CDR1 is SNHLY and CDR2 FYNNEI. V lost 6 bases and J lost 9; bases outside the gene matches: 10. This CDR3 has 13 residues. V gene TRBV2 combines with J gene TRBJ2-5, with 7 bases that match TRBD2. The starting material was cultured PBMCs, obtained from culture after CMV antigen stimulation. The clonotype originates from a human donor in good health (CMV status not recorded). Some clones in this sample may be carry-over from other donors' samples. DNA of the CDR3: TGTGCCAGCAGGGCTAGCGGCGGCGGGGCCCAGTACTTC. This translates into CASRASGGGAQYF.